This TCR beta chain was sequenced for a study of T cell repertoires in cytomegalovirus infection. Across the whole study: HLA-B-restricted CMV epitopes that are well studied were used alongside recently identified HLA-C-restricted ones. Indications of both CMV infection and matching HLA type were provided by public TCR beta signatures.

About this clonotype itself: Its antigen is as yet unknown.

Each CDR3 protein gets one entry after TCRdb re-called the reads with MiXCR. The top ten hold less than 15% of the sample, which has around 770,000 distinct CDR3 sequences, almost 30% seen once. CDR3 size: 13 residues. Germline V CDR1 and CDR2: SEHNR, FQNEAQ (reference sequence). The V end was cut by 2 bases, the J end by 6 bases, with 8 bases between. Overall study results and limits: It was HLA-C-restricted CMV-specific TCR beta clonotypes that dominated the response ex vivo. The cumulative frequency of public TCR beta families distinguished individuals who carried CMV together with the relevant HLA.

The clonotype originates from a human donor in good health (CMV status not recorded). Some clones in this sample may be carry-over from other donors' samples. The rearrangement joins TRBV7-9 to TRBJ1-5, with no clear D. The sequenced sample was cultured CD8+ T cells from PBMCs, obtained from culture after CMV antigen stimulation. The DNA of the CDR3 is TGTGCCAGCAGCTTAAGGAAGGGTCAGCCCCAGCATTTT. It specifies CASSLRKGQPQHF.